This T cell receptor (beta chain) was observed in a study of cytomegalovirus exposure and HLA in healthy donors. The overall study: Samples from HLA-typed donors yielded about 85 million unique TCRs in an early data release. Among several hundred genotyped donors, more than 65% fell in the Caucasian-associated ancestry cluster. Study-wide results and limits: A list of 150 to 200 TCR beta chains associated with cytomegalovirus was given. Accounts indicate the classifier identified cytomegalovirus status with strong specificity and sensitivity.

PCR employed 60 Vbeta and 13 Jbeta primers. This table comes from immunoSEQ multiplex PCR, and its TCRdb copy is limited to in-frame clones, with some not included. The sample yields under 130,000 clones, around three quarters seen once. This CDR3 has 15 residues. Germline V CDR1 and CDR2: MNHEY, SMNVEV (reference sequence). The V gene end was trimmed by 5 bases and the J gene end by 7 bases; junction bases not matched to a gene: 8. Of note for this clone: Antigen: not known.

Sequenced input: PBMCs. V is TRBV27 and J is TRBJ1-6, with 7 bases aligning to TRBD1. The TCR comes from a woman aged 18 to 35 in good health and CMV-seropositive. The CDR3 DNA reads as TGTGCCAGCAGTGACGGGACAGTGCCGAATTCACCCCTCCACTTT. It is translated as CASSDGTVPNSPLHF.